These 6 T cell receptor beta chains originate from one sample sequenced in a study of cytomegalovirus exposure and HLA in healthy donors. PCR was performed using 60 Vbeta and 13 Jbeta primers. TCRdb's copy holds only in-frame clones and misses some; the assay was immunoSEQ multiplex PCR. The repertoire holds about 180,000 clones, with around three quarters as singletons. Specimen: PBMCs. These receptors were taken from a woman aged 35 to 49 in good health and CMV-seronegative.

In DNA form, the CDR3 reads TGTGCCAGCAGCTTACGGACAGGGATGAACACTGAAGCTTTCTTT. The encoded protein is CASSLRTGMNTEAFF. J is TRBJ1-1 and V is TRBV9; 8 bases line up with TRBD1. Trimming at V came to 4 bases and at J to 0 bases, leaving 5 bases not matched to a gene. The germline gives CDR1 SGDLS, CDR2 YYNGEE. The CDR3 is 15 amino acids.

The J gene is TRBJ2-1, the V gene TRBV5-1; 12 bases map to TRBD2. From germline, CDR1 is SGHRS and CDR2 YFSETQ. The CDR3 loop spans 15 amino acids. J was trimmed by 6 bases and V by 5 bases; bases with no gene match: 6. The CDR3 DNA reads TGCGCCAGCAGTCAAGCTAGCGGGGGGGTCAATGAGCAGTTCTTC. This codes for CASSQASGGVNEQFF.

V is TRBV11-3 and J is TRBJ2-5; TRBD2 matches 13 bases. The CDR3 has 16 residues. Germline V gives CDR1 SGHNT, CDR2 YENEEA. With V trimmed by 4 bases and J by 3 bases, 5 bases remained unmatched. The CDR3 spells CASSYSGTSGEETQYF. CDR3 coding DNA: TGTGCCAGCAGCTATAGCGGGACTAGCGGGGAAGAGACCCAGTACTTC.

The chain's CDR3 is CASSLSSGGHEQYF. As DNA, the CDR3 is TGCGCCAGCAGCTTGTCTAGCGGGGGCCACGAGCAGTACTTC. The J gene is TRBJ2-7, the V gene TRBV5-1; 10 bases match TRBD2. This CDR3 is built from 14 residues. V gave up 1 base and J gave up 5 bases; unmatched junction bases: 3. The germline V gene has CDR1 SGHRS and CDR2 YFSETQ.

The chain combines TRBV5-1 with TRBJ1-3; 8 nucleotides match TRBD1. With V trimmed by 4 bases and J by 3 bases, 12 bases remained unmatched. The CDR3 spans 17 residues. Germline-derived CDR1 and CDR2 are SGHRS and YFSETQ. CDR3: CASSQSQGALGGNTIYF. CDR3 bases: TGCGCCAGCAGCCAATCTCAGGGGGCGCTGGGTGGAAACACCATATATTTT.

This clone appeared a few times. The gene calls are TRBV7-9 and TRBJ1-1; D unclear. Per the germline V gene, CDR1 is SEHNR and CDR2 is FQNEAQ (reference sequence). The germline V and J ends were trimmed by 8 bases and 12 bases, with 13 bases remaining between them. This CDR3 contains 10 residues. The CDR3 DNA sequence: TGTGCCAGCCAGGAGGGTCCGACTTTCTTT. Translated, it gives CASQEGPTFF.